A single sample is the source of the 18 T cell receptor beta chains below, sequenced in a study of blood T cell repertoires in COVID-19 (dated by TCRdb to 2019 to 2021). The library was obtained by the immunoSEQ multiplex PCR assay. This immuneACCESS table, as held by TCRdb, lists in-frame sequences with V and J called but not all clones. Of the missing ones, under half trace to an unresolved V gene in checked studies; the others have no known cause. The sample includes approximately 350,000 clones, with approximately 87% observed a single time. Of the sample, about 6% is held by the ten largest clones. Specimen: peripheral blood. The source of these receptors is a woman in her fifties or sixties with COVID-19, enrolled during active disease.

The chain couples TRBV30 to TRBJ2-5; 11 bases are shared with TRBD2. This CDR3 comprises 16 residues. Unmatched junction bases numbered 5, after V lost 0 bases and J lost 2 bases. Germline values: CDR1 GTSNPN, CDR2 SVGIG (reference sequence). CDR3 sequence: CAWSVGLAGGQETQYF. The CDR3 DNA sequence: TGTGCCTGGAGTGTCGGGCTAGCGGGAGGACAAGAGACCCAGTACTTC.

This clone occurred once. One end of the junction fails to match germline, which may point to a read error. The chain carries TRBV24-1 and TRBJ2-7; 14 bases are a match to TRBD2. Germline V gives CDR1 KGHDR, CDR2 SFDVKD. CDR3 length: 16 amino acids. The CDR3 nucleotides read TGTGCCACCAGTGACCCTACCGGGACTAGCGGGAGAGGCTTACACTTC. Translated, it gives CATSDPTGTSGRGLHF.

This clone showed up just once. The genes are TRBV5-1 and TRBJ2-5; D is possibly TRBD1 (6 bases). Deletions cut 0 bases from V and 4 bases from J, with 19 bases between. Germline-derived CDR1 and CDR2 are SGHRS and YFSETQ. This CDR3 has 17 amino acids. CDR3 DNA sequence: TGCGCCAGCAGCTTGGGATCGAGCAGGGGCCTAGGAGAGACCCAGTACTTC. Translation: CASSLGSSRGLGETQYF.

The chain has TRBV3-1 (or the pseudogene TRBV3-2) and TRBJ2-2; 9 bases are a match to TRBD1. Germline values: CDR1 LGHDT, CDR2 YNNKEL (reference sequence). The CDR3 totals 16 residues. The V segment lost 4 bases and the J segment 4 bases; nucleotides outside the gene matches: 7. In nucleotides, the CDR3 is TGTGCCAGCAGCCGAAACAGGGGGCGGGTCACCGGGGAGCTGTTTTTT. Translating it yields CASSRNRGRVTGELFF.

The chain couples TRBV18 to TRBJ1-4; D is perhaps TRBD1 (6 bases). The CDR3 has 15 residues. V lost 2 bases and J 7 bases, leaving 14 bases between the germline ends. The germline gives CDR1 KGHSH, CDR2 LQKENI. In DNA, the CDR3 is TGTGCCAGCTCACCATCCCAGGGGCAAACTGAAAAACTGTTTTTT. Translation gives CASSPSQGQTEKLFF.

DNA for the CDR3: TGTGCCAGCAGACAAAACCAAGAGACCCAGTACTTC. Residues: CASRQNQETQYF. This chain connects TRBV6-6 to TRBJ2-5, with unresolved D. This CDR3 contains 12 residues. The V gene lost 6 bases and the J gene lost 0 bases, with 5 bases spanning the gap. Germline values: CDR1 MNHNY, CDR2 SVGAGI (reference sequence).

The V call is TRBV5-4, the J call TRBJ2-7; 15 positions agree with TRBD2. The J segment lost 7 bases and the V segment lost 4 bases, leaving 6 bases of the junction unmatched. This CDR3 region has 15 residues. Germline CDR1 SGHNT, CDR2 YYREEE (reference sequence). The CDR3 here is CASSTGLAGGREQYF. The CDR3 nucleotides are TGTGCCAGCAGCACGGGACTAGCGGGAGGAAGAGAGCAGTACTTC.

The chain is built from TRBV7-3 and TRBJ2-3, with 8 bases aligning to TRBD2. Germline CDR1 reads SGHTA; CDR2 reads FQGTGA. The V segment lost 3 bases and the J segment 0 bases; nucleotides outside the gene matches: 2. This CDR3 is 15 amino acids long. The CDR3 DNA is TGTGCCAGCAGCTTTAGCGGGGTGAGCACAGATACGCAGTATTTT. It yields the protein CASSFSGVSTDTQYF.

The rearrangement joins TRBV7-9 to TRBJ2-7, with 13 bases aligning to TRBD2. V lost 2 bases, J lost 6 bases, and 10 bases stayed unmatched. The CDR3 has 17 residues. Germline V lookup: CDR1 SEHNR, CDR2 FQNEAQ (reference sequence). The CDR3 here is CASSLRGGLAGVLEQYF. The CDR3 DNA reads TGTGCCAGCAGCTTAAGAGGAGGACTAGCGGGAGTGCTCGAGCAGTACTTC.

This clone was counted only a few times. The gene calls are TRBV4-1 and TRBJ2-2; 7 nucleotides line up with TRBD1. V shed 4 bases, J shed 4 bases, and the junction held 6 bases outside the gene matches. The CDR3 sequence is 15 residues long. Germline CDR1 MGHRA, CDR2 YSYEKL. CDR3: CASSPRQGATGELFF. In DNA, the CDR3 is TGCGCCAGCAGCCCTCGACAGGGCGCCACCGGGGAGCTGTTTTTT.

This clone has only a few counts. The rearrangement uses TRBV15 and TRBJ2-2; D remains unclear. Germline CDR1 is LNHNV and CDR2 is YYDKDF (reference sequence). Between the trimmed V and J ends, which lost 1 base and 6 bases, there was a span of 6 bases. The CDR3 runs 13 residues. The CDR3 spells CATSRVPSGELFF. Here the CDR3 DNA reads TGTGCCACCAGCAGAGTCCCGTCCGGGGAGCTGTTTTTT.

The chain combines TRBV11-2 with TRBJ2-2, with 12 bases lining up with TRBD2. Germline-derived CDR1 and CDR2 are SGHAT and FQNNGV. V lost 1 base, J lost 3 bases, and 6 bases stayed unmatched. The CDR3 consists of 18 residues. CDR3 coding DNA: TGTGCCAGCAGCTTAGGTTACCGGACTAGCGGGGACACCGGGGAGCTGTTTTTT. Its protein is CASSLGYRTSGDTGELFF.

The genes are TRBV19 and TRBJ1-4; TRBD1 agrees at 9 bases. This CDR3 spans 14 amino acids. The junction had 9 bases not matched to a gene; V was cut back by 8 bases and J by 8 bases. Per germline, CDR1 LNHDA and CDR2 SQIVND (reference sequence). The CDR3 nucleotides read TGTGCCAGTTCCGATTGGACAGGGGAAGAAAAACTGTTTTTT. Encoded protein: CASSDWTGEEKLFF.

In this sample, this clone turned up a few times. V usage is TRBV7-2 and J usage is TRBJ2-2, with TRBD2 identical over 8 bases. This CDR3 contains 15 residues. V was pared by 4 bases and J by 1 base, with 2 bases of the junction left unmatched. Germline CDR1 and CDR2: SGHTA and FQGNSA. CDR3 sequence: CASSSLAGNTGELFF. CDR3 DNA sequence: TGTGCCAGCAGCTCCCTAGCGGGGAACACCGGGGAGCTGTTTTTT.

The CDR3 is CASSTRLAGPYNEQFF. CDR3 coding DNA: TGTGCCAGTAGTACCCGACTAGCGGGACCCTACAATGAGCAGTTCTTC. The rearrangement uses TRBV19 and TRBJ2-1, with 11 bases that match TRBD2. The CDR3 loop spans 16 amino acids. In germline, CDR1 is LNHDA, CDR2 SQIVND (reference sequence). V shed 4 bases, J shed 2 bases, and the junction held 4 bases outside the gene matches.

The V gene is TRBV5-1, the J gene TRBJ2-3; 9 positions agree with TRBD1. This CDR3 has 15 amino acids. Germline V gene lookup returns CDR1 SGHRS and CDR2 YFSETQ. The V and J ends lost 2 bases and 7 bases, in that order; junction bases with no gene match: 8. For the CDR3, the DNA is TGCGCCAGCAGCTTCTGGGGACAGGGTGGAAATACGCAGTATTTT. Protein sequence: CASSFWGQGGNTQYF. Full variable domain (remainder filled in from reference TRBV5-1 and TRBJ2-3): KAGVTQTPRYLIKTRGQQVTLSCSPISGHRSVSWYQQTPGQGLQFLFEYFSETQRNKGNFPGRFSGRQFSNSRSEMNVSTLELGDSALYLCASSFWGQGGNTQYFGPGTRLTVL.

The J gene is TRBJ1-1, the V gene TRBV9; D may be TRBD1 (5 bases). From germline, CDR1 is SGDLS and CDR2 YYNGEE. The CDR3 runs 15 residues. V lost 3 bases and J 2 bases, leaving 14 bases between the germline ends. CDR3 nucleotides: TGTGCCAGCAGCGACGCGGGGGGAATTAACACTGAAGCTTTCTTT. Translation gives CASSDAGGINTEAFF.

The V and J genes are TRBV6-6 and TRBJ2-1; D unclear. Trimming removed 0 bases from V and 2 bases from J, with 11 bases in between. The CDR3 is made up of 16 amino acids. Germline-derived CDR1 and CDR2 are MNHNY and SVGAGI (reference sequence). The CDR3 DNA is TGTGCCAGCAGTTACTCGTCTGAGACACCCTACAATGAGCAGTTCTTC. Protein sequence: CASSYSSETPYNEQFF.